This T cell receptor beta chain was captured by sequencing in a study of cytomegalovirus exposure and HLA in healthy donors. Using immunoSEQ multiplex PCR, the repertoire was profiled, and TCRdb retains in-frame clones only, with some absent. The table lists approximately 200,000 clones, over 65% of them singletons, with more than 6.5% in the top ten. Overall study results and limits: Reportedly, diagnosis of cytomegalovirus status by the classifier showed high specificity and sensitivity. First-cohort TCR clusters tended to co-occur in the 120 or so validation repertoires, a later analysis found. The study flagged some 170 TCR beta chains as cytomegalovirus-associated.

As for this clone: As yet, its antigen is unknown. In the same sample, other DNA sequences code for this CDR3.

This receptor was taken from a man between 18 and 35 years old in good health and CMV-seropositive. The sample taken for sequencing was PBMCs.

The CDR3 sequence: CASSYSRDSSYEQYF. The CDR3 nucleotides are TGTGCCAGCAGTTACTCACGAGACAGCTCCTACGAGCAGTACTTC. This rearrangement joins TRBV6-5 to TRBJ2-7; tentative D call: TRBD1 (5 bases). CDR1 and CDR2 (germline): MNHEY, SVGAGI. The CDR3 has 15 amino acids. V gave up 0 bases and J gave up 0 bases, with 9 bases separating them.